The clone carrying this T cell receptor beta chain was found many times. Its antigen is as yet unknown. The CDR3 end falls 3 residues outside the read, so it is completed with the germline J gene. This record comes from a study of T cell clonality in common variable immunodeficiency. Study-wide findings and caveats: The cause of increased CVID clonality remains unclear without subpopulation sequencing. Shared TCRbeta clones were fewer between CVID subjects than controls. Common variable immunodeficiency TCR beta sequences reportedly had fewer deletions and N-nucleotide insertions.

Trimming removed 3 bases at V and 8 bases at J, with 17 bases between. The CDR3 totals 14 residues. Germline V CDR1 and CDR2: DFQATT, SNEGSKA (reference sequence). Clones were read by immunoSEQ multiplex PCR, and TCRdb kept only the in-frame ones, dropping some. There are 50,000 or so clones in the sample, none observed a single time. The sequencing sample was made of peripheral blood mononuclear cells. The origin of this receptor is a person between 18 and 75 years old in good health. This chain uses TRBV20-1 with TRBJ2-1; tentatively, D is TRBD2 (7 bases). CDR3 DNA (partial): TGCAGTGCTAGTAAGGGGGGAACTAGCGATGAG. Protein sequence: CSASKGGTSDE. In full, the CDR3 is CSASKGGTSDEQFF.